This TCR beta chain was recovered during a study of CD8 T cells in ankylosing spondylitis. Study-level results: Eight or nine highly homologous variants formed a TCR beta motif that appeared characteristic of ankylosing spondylitis blood.

CDR1 is MNHEY and CDR2 is SVGAGI in the germline V gene. CDR3 size: 14 residues. Deletions cut 2 bases from V and 5 bases from J, with 12 bases between. Regarding this clonotype: Its specificity is unknown.

TCRdb re-analysed the 5' RACE reads in MiXCR, keeping a single row per CDR3 protein. The data contain 670,000 or so distinct CDR3 sequences, roughly 19% of them singletons. The rearrangement links TRBV6-5 to TRBJ2-5; D remains unclear. Sequencing input: blood, either unsorted or a sorted T cell fraction (not recorded which). The TCR originated in a male donor with ankylosing spondylitis. CDR3 loop: CASSYKFSSETQYF. CDR3 in DNA: TGTGCCAGCAGTTACAAGTTTAGTTCGGAGACCCAGTACTTC.